Presented here are 19 T cell receptor beta chains from one specimen sequenced in a study of CD8 T cells in ankylosing spondylitis. Each CDR3 protein gets one entry after TCRdb re-called the 5' RACE reads with MiXCR. Among 150,000 to 200,000 distinct CDR3 sequences, 18% were seen once, and the ten largest hold approximately 4%. The sample comprised blood, either unsorted or a sorted T cell fraction (not recorded which). The receptors were sampled from a male donor aged 5 to 29 with ankylosing spondylitis or in good health (not recorded which).

This clonotype was picked up a small number of times. The rearrangement joins TRBV4-1 to TRBJ2-1, with D unclear. The germline gives CDR1 MGHRA, CDR2 YSYEKL. This CDR3 has 16 residues. Trimming shortened V by 0 bases and J by 6 bases, and 15 bases separated the two germline ends. The CDR3 DNA follows: TGCGCCAGCAGCCAAGATGTAGGAAGCGTCGGCAATGAGCAGTTCTTC. Its translation is CASSQDVGSVGNEQFF.

The sample holds many counts of this clonotype. The chain is built from TRBV7-9 and TRBJ2-5, with TRBD1 matching 9 bases. V trimming: 3 bases; J trimming: 2 bases; junction bases outside the gene matches: 4. CDR3 length: 15 residues. Per germline, CDR1 SEHNR and CDR2 FQNEAQ (reference sequence). The CDR3 sequence is CASSFWTGAQETQYF. The CDR3 nucleotides read TGTGCCAGCAGCTTTTGGACAGGGGCACAAGAGACCCAGTACTTC.

This clonotype was counted at least ten times. This chain uses TRBV29-1 with TRBJ2-3, with 13 positions matching TRBD2. Germline V CDR1 and CDR2: SQVTM, ANQGSEA. The CDR3 length is 16 residues. V was clipped by 6 bases and J by 2 bases; unmatched bases: 8. The CDR3 bases are TGCAGCGTGACAGGGACTAGCGGGGACTACACAGATACGCAGTATTTT. Its translation: CSVTGTSGDYTDTQYF.

This clonotype came up many times. The gene calls are TRBV12-3 or TRBV12-4 and TRBJ1-6, with D possibly matching TRBD1 (6 bases). The CDR3 has 14 residues. The ends were cut back, 7 bases at V and 8 bases at J, with 15 bases in the middle. CDR3 loop: CASNLRGGHSPLHF. The CDR3 coding sequence is TGTGCCAGCAACCTCCGAGGGGGACATTCACCCCTCCACTTT.

V and J are TRBV4-3 and TRBJ1-4, with a weak D call TRBD1 (6 bases). Trimming took 0 bases from V and 8 from J, leaving 13 bases between them. This CDR3 region has 15 residues. CDR1 is LGHNA and CDR2 is YSLEER in the germline V gene. The CDR3 protein is CASSQEKGEWEKLFF. CDR3 sequence (DNA): TGCGCCAGCAGCCAAGAGAAGGGGGAATGGGAAAAACTGTTTTTT.

Ten or more counts support this clonotype. The chain recombines TRBV11-2 with TRBJ2-2; 9 bases agree with TRBD2. The CDR3 is 18 residues long. Germline V gene data show CDR1 as SGHAT and CDR2 as FQNNGV. V lost 2 bases to trimming and J lost 5 bases; unmatched junction nucleotides: 12. CDR3 region: CASSLFDPGLAATGELFF. The CDR3 DNA reads TGTGCCAGCAGCTTATTTGACCCGGGACTAGCTGCAACCGGGGAGCTGTTTTTT.

This clonotype has a count of ten or more. The chain uses TRBV27 and TRBJ2-6; D perhaps matches TRBD2 (5 bases). The germline V and J ends were trimmed by 1 base and 0 bases, with 7 bases remaining between them. Germline CDR1 MNHEY, CDR2 SMNVEV (reference sequence). The CDR3 is 16 amino acids. CDR3 DNA sequence: TGTGCCAGCAGTTTATTGAGGGACTCTGGGGCCAACGTCCTGACTTTC. Protein sequence: CASSLLRDSGANVLTF.

This clonotype was seen at least ten times. This chain uses TRBV3-1 with TRBJ2-7; the D gene could be TRBD1 or TRBD2 (5 bases each). V shed 1 base and J shed 0 bases, with 10 bases lying between them. This CDR3 has 15 residues. Germline CDR1 and CDR2: LGHDT and YNNKEL (reference sequence). CDR3 DNA: TGTGCCAGCAGCCAAGTCTCAGGGAGCTCCTACGAGCAGTACTTC. Translation gives CASSQVSGSSYEQYF.

V and J are TRBV20-1 and TRBJ2-1; perhaps TRBD2 as D (6 bases). The germline V and J ends were trimmed by 6 bases and 3 bases, with 15 bases remaining between them. The CDR3 runs to 14 residues. Per germline, CDR1 DFQATT and CDR2 SNEGSKA (reference sequence). The CDR3 is CSADRDSYYNEQFF. The DNA of the CDR3 is TGCAGTGCGGACCGGGACTCCTACTACAATGAGCAGTTCTTC.

This clonotype was recorded at least ten times. This chain uses TRBV11-3 with TRBJ1-1; D is possibly TRBD1 (5 bases). The ends were cut back, 6 bases at V and 0 bases at J, with 11 bases in the middle. The CDR3 has 14 residues. The germline V gene encodes CDR1 SGHNT and CDR2 YENEEA. Here the CDR3 DNA reads TGTGCCAGCAGTTTGGGGGGATTGAACACTGAAGCTTTCTTT. Translated: CASSLGGLNTEAFF.

V is TRBV12-3 or TRBV12-4 and J is TRBJ2-1; D is undetermined. The CDR3 loop spans 10 amino acids. V dropped 2 bases and J dropped 12 bases, with 5 bases sitting between them. The CDR3 reads CASSLQVQFF. The CDR3 DNA reads as TGTGCCAGCAGTTTACAGGTGCAGTTCTTC.

This clonotype was picked up a small number of times. The V and J genes are TRBV11-2 and TRBJ2-1; 13 bases are shared with TRBD2. V trimming: 5 bases; J trimming: 12 bases; junction bases outside the gene matches: 16. CDR3 size: 17 residues. Germline CDR1 is SGHAT and CDR2 is FQNNGV. The CDR3 loop is CASSLGPLAGGPIGQFF. Here the CDR3 DNA reads TGTGCCAGCAGCCTAGGCCCACTAGCGGGAGGGCCAATCGGGCAGTTCTTC. Combining the CDR3 with reference TRBV11-2 and TRBJ2-1 gives the whole variable domain EAGVAQSPRYKIIEKRQSVAFWCNPISGHATLYWYQQILGQGPKLLIQFQNNGVVDDSQLPKDRFSAERLKGVDSTLKIQPAKLEDSAVYLCASSLGPLAGGPIGQFFGPGTRLTVL.

This clonotype was seen a handful of times. V is TRBV9 and J is TRBJ2-5; D call uncertain. The CDR3 loop spans 15 amino acids. Trimming shortened V by 3 bases and J by 2 bases, and 14 bases separated the two germline ends. Germline CDR1 SGDLS, CDR2 YYNGEE. CDR3 in amino acids: CASSAYRTPQETQYF. The CDR3 DNA sequence: TGTGCCAGCAGCGCCTATCGGACCCCACAAGAGACCCAGTACTTC.

This clonotype showed up many times. The CDR3 spells CASSAGVRTGELFF. The DNA for the CDR3 is TGTGCCAGCTCGGCGGGAGTGAGGACCGGGGAGCTGTTTTTT. The chain joins TRBV18 to TRBJ2-2, with TRBD2 identical over 7 bases. There are 14 residues in the CDR3. Germline V gene sequence: CDR1 KGHSH, CDR2 LQKENI. The ends lost 6 bases at V and 5 bases at J; junction bases unmatched: 6.

The chain combines TRBV7-3 with TRBJ2-5; possible D gene TRBD2, 6 bases. Germline V CDR1 and CDR2: SGHTA, FQGTGA. V shed 5 bases and J shed 4 bases, with 11 bases lying between them. This CDR3 is built from 13 residues. The CDR3 DNA is TGTGCCAGCAGCCGGACTAAGGGAGAGACCCAGTACTTC. Translation gives CASSRTKGETQYF.

In this sample, this clonotype turned up many times. V and J are TRBV11-3 and TRBJ2-3, with D possibly being TRBD1 (6 bases). The V and J ends lost 3 bases and 1 base respectively, with 14 bases between them. The V gene's germline CDR1 is SGHNT and CDR2 YENEEA. The CDR3 length is 16 residues. Here the CDR3 DNA reads TGTGCCAGCAGCTTCGGCACTGGGACACGCACAGATACGCAGTATTTT. Protein sequence: CASSFGTGTRTDTQYF.

Only a few counts were recorded for this clonotype. This chain connects TRBV6-2 or TRBV6-3 to TRBJ2-2; tentative D call: TRBD1 (6 bases). The CDR3 has 15 amino acids. Germline CDR1 reads MNHEY; CDR2 reads SVGEGT. Trimming took 5 bases from V and 4 from J, leaving 14 bases between them. This CDR3 reads CASSPPQGPTGELFF. CDR3 coding DNA: TGTGCCAGCAGTCCCCCGCAGGGGCCCACCGGGGAGCTGTTTTTT.

This clonotype was seen ten or more times. The rearrangement joins TRBV19 to TRBJ1-1; the D is unclear. The V gene's germline CDR1 is LNHDA and CDR2 SQIVND (reference sequence). The CDR3 spans 10 residues. V lost 5 bases, J lost 8 bases, and 6 bases lay in between. Here the CDR3 DNA reads TGTGCCAGTAGTGGACTCGAAGCTTTCTTT. Translating gives CASSGLEAFF.

The table lists this clonotype with many counts. The CDR3 here is CASSPGFRETQYF. CDR3 bases: TGTGCCAGCAGTCCAGGGTTTAGGGAGACCCAGTACTTC. This chain joins TRBV27 and TRBJ2-5; weak D call: TRBD1 (5 bases). Germline assignment: CDR1 MNHEY and CDR2 SMNVEV (reference sequence). V dropped 5 bases and J dropped 5 bases, with 12 bases sitting between them. This CDR3 is built from 13 residues.